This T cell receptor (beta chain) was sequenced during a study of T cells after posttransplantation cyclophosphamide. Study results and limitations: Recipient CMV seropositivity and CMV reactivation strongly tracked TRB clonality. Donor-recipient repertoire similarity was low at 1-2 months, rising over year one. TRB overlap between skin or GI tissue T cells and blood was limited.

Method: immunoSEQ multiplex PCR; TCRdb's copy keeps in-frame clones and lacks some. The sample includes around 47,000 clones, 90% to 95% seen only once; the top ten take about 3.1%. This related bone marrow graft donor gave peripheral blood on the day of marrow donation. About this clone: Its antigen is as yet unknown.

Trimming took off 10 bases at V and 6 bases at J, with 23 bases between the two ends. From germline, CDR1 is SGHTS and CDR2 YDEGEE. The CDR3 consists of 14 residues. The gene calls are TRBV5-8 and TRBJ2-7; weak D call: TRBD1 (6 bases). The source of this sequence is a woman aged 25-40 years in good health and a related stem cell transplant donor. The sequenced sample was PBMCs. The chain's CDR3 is CAGARDILFPEQYF. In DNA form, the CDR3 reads TGTGCCGGTGCCCGGGACATTCTATTCCCCGAGCAGTACTTC.